This passage covers 26 T cell receptor beta chains from one sample sequenced in a study of T cell clones after liver transplantation. Sequencing was performed with immunoSEQ multiplex PCR; in TCRdb, only in-frame clones are kept and a portion is missing. The sample records 31,000 or so clones, approximately 96% being singletons. Sequences were derived from CD8+ T cells from blood, sampled 12 months after liver transplant. These receptors were obtained from a human patient who received a liver transplant. Some T cells may be the graft donor's.

The chain carries TRBV29-1 and TRBJ2-5; maybe TRBD1 (6 bases). Germline V gives CDR1 SQVTM, CDR2 ANQGSEA. Trimming took 6 bases from V and 7 from J, leaving 9 bases between them. The CDR3 covers 10 residues. The CDR3 DNA sequence: TGCAGCGTAGAACAGGGGACCCAGTACTTC. This encodes CSVEQGTQYF.

V and J are TRBV7-6 and TRBJ2-7; D call uncertain. From germline, CDR1 is SGHVS and CDR2 FNYEAQ. The CDR3 has 16 amino acids. V shed 1 base and J shed 0 bases, with 13 bases lying between them. The CDR3 nucleotides read TGTGCCAGCAGCTTAGGCCTAGGGTTAAGCTCCTACGAGCAGTACTTC. It translates to CASSLGLGLSSYEQYF.

The chain couples TRBV27 to TRBJ1-1; weak D call: TRBD1 (5 bases). V was shortened by 3 bases and J by 7 bases, with 12 bases between the two germline ends. The CDR3 consists of 13 residues. Germline assignment: CDR1 MNHEY and CDR2 SMNVEV (reference sequence). CDR3 in amino acids: CASSLPGNGEAFF. In DNA, the CDR3 is TGTGCCAGCAGTTTGCCAGGGAACGGTGAAGCTTTCTTT.

This chain joins TRBV6-1 and TRBJ1-4; D unresolved. Per the germline V gene, CDR1 is MNHNS and CDR2 is SASEGT. V lost 2 bases and J 2 bases, leaving 9 bases between the germline ends. The CDR3 sequence is 15 residues long. CDR3 bases: TGTGCCAGCAGTGAATCAGTCAGCACTAATGAAAAACTGTTTTTT. The encoded protein is CASSESVSTNEKLFF.

The chain recombines TRBV27 with TRBJ1-2, with 9 bases identical to TRBD1. Germline V CDR1 and CDR2: MNHEY, SMNVEV (reference sequence). Trimming cost V 6 bases and J 0 bases; bases outside gene matches: 2. The CDR3 has 14 residues. The CDR3 region is CASRGTGPNYGYTF. CDR3 bases: TGTGCCAGCAGGGGGACAGGGCCTAACTATGGCTACACCTTC.

DNA of the CDR3: TGTGCCAGCAGTTTGGGGACCCCGGGTCCTCTCTACGAGCAGTACTTC. Residues: CASSLGTPGPLYEQYF. The chain is built from TRBV28 and TRBJ2-7; D tentatively fits TRBD1 or TRBD2 (5 bases each). V gave up 3 bases and J gave up 3 bases, with 18 bases separating them. The CDR3 loop spans 16 amino acids. Germline CDR1 MDHEN, CDR2 SYDVKM.

The V and J genes are TRBV29-1 and TRBJ2-7; D remains unclear. Looked up from germline, CDR1 is SQVTM and CDR2 is ANQGSEA. The V and J ends lost 7 bases and 2 bases respectively, with 6 bases between them. The CDR3 is 10 amino acids. CDR3 in amino acids: CSALAYEQYF. CDR3 nucleotides: TGCAGCGCGTTAGCCTACGAGCAGTACTTC.

This chain uses TRBV9 with TRBJ1-5; 7 bases line up with TRBD1. The ends lost 0 bases at V and 6 bases at J; junction bases unmatched: 6. This CDR3 region has 15 residues. The V gene's germline CDR1 is SGDLS and CDR2 YYNGEE. The CDR3 is CASSVDTGVGQPQHF. Here the CDR3 DNA reads TGTGCCAGCAGCGTAGACACAGGGGTCGGTCAGCCCCAGCATTTT.

This clone was seen a single time. The chain joins TRBV14 to TRBJ2-7, with 8 bases that match TRBD2. The CDR3 contains 16 residues. From germline, CDR1 is SGHDN and CDR2 FVKESK. The V segment lost 0 bases and the J segment 2 bases; nucleotides outside the gene matches: 6. Here the CDR3 DNA reads TGTGCCAGCAGCCAAGATGGGTTCGGGAGGGCCTACGAGCAGTACTTC. Amino acid sequence: CASSQDGFGRAYEQYF.

The CDR3 nucleotides are TGTGCCAGTAGGGACTTTATGAACACCGGGGAGCTGTTTTTT. Protein sequence: CASRDFMNTGELFF. The chain is built from TRBV6-6 and TRBJ2-2; possible D gene TRBD2, 6 bases. The CDR3 is made up of 14 amino acids. Looked up from germline, CDR1 is MNHNY and CDR2 is SVGAGI (reference sequence). Trimming removed 9 bases at V and 1 base at J, with 12 bases between.

The chain has TRBV6-5 and TRBJ1-1; possible D gene TRBD1, 6 bases. The CDR3 is made up of 12 amino acids. The V gene lost 5 bases and the J gene lost 8 bases, with 12 bases spanning the gap. CDR1 MNHEY and CDR2 SVGAGI come from the germline V gene. CDR3 nucleotide sequence: TGTGCCAGCAGTGTGGACAGAGTAGAAGCTTTCTTT. Translated, it gives CASSVDRVEAFF.

The gene calls are TRBV11-3 and TRBJ2-6; possibly TRBD1 or TRBD2 for D (5 bases each). Trimming removed 1 base from V and 4 bases from J, with 17 bases in between. The CDR3 consists of 18 residues. Germline CDR1 reads SGHNT; CDR2 reads YENEEA. CDR3 protein: CASSLGGRKGTGANVLTF. DNA of the CDR3: TGTGCCAGCAGCTTAGGAGGTCGGAAGGGGACCGGGGCCAACGTCCTGACTTTC.

The chain recombines TRBV5-1 with TRBJ2-1; TRBD2 aligns across 9 bases. V gave up 0 bases and J gave up 9 bases; unmatched junction bases: 7. The CDR3 spans 15 residues. The V gene's germline CDR1 is SGHRS and CDR2 YFSETQ. The CDR3 DNA reads as TGCGCCAGCAGCTTGGGAGAGGGACTAGCTCCTGAGCAGTTCTTC. It translates to CASSLGEGLAPEQFF.

The gene calls are TRBV27 and TRBJ1-2; D call uncertain. V shed 6 bases and J shed 4 bases, with 18 bases lying between them. The germline CDR1 and CDR2 sequences are MNHEY and SMNVEV (reference sequence). The CDR3 loop spans 15 amino acids. In DNA, the CDR3 is TGTGCCAGCAGGGGCGCTAGCGGGAGGAGCTATGGCTACACCTTC. This translates into CASRGASGRSYGYTF.

The chain is built from TRBV28 and TRBJ2-3, with 15 bases lining up with TRBD2. There are 16 residues in the CDR3. Germline CDR1 and CDR2: MDHEN and SYDVKM. Unmatched junction bases numbered 5, after V lost 10 bases and J lost 0 bases. In DNA, the CDR3 is TGTGCCACAGGGACTAGCGGGAGGCCTAGCACAGATACGCAGTATTTT. It yields the protein CATGTSGRPSTDTQYF.

The J gene is TRBJ2-7, the V gene TRBV4-1; 7 bases are shared with TRBD1. The CDR3 length is 15 residues. J was trimmed by 4 bases and V by 2 bases; bases with no gene match: 8. Germline V gene lookup returns CDR1 MGHRA and CDR2 YSYEKL. The CDR3 nucleotides read TGCGCCAGCAGCCAATTACAGGGGATTCGTTACGAGCAGTACTTC. Protein: CASSQLQGIRYEQYF.

The chain links TRBV7-9 to TRBJ1-5, with TRBD1 as a possible D gene (6 bases). V was clipped by 1 base and J by 4 bases, with 17 bases between them. Germline-derived CDR1 and CDR2 are SEHNR and FQNEAQ (reference sequence). The CDR3 extends over 17 amino acids. The CDR3 DNA follows: TGTGCCAGCAGCTTAGTAGGGACGGGGGCCAGGAATCAGCCCCAGCATTTT. It encodes CASSLVGTGARNQPQHF.

This clone has only one observation. CDR3 bases: TGTGCCAGTAGTATAGAGGGGAACCCATTTAGCACAGATACGCAGTATTTT. Translation gives CASSIEGNPFSTDTQYF. The chain carries TRBV19 and TRBJ2-3, with D uncertain. V gave up 0 bases and J gave up 0 bases, with 13 bases separating them. This CDR3 has 17 residues. Germline V CDR1 and CDR2: LNHDA, SQIVND (reference sequence).

V gene TRBV7-9 combines with J gene TRBJ2-7; 9 bases agree with TRBD1. The length of the CDR3 is 15 residues. Germline CDR1 SEHNR, CDR2 FQNEAQ (reference sequence). V lost 5 bases, J lost 2 bases, and 7 bases stayed unmatched. The CDR3 protein is CASSPGTGKAYEQYF. The DNA of the CDR3 is TGTGCCAGCAGCCCCGGGACAGGGAAAGCCTACGAGCAGTACTTC.

The chain uses TRBV28 and TRBJ2-3, with D unresolved. This CDR3 is built from 13 residues. Between the trimmed V and J ends, which lost 3 bases and 2 bases, there was a span of 6 bases. In germline, CDR1 is MDHEN, CDR2 SYDVKM. CDR3 DNA: TGTGCCAGCAGTTTTACCTACACAGATACGCAGTATTTT. Translated, it gives CASSFTYTDTQYF.

CDR3 DNA sequence: TGTGCCACCAGCAGCCGGGAGCAGGGCAATGAGCAGTTCTTC. It specifies CATSSREQGNEQFF. This sequence joins TRBV15 and TRBJ2-1; D perhaps matches TRBD2 (6 bases). Trimming took off 3 bases at V and 6 bases at J, with 12 bases between the two ends. Germline assignment: CDR1 LNHNV and CDR2 YYDKDF (reference sequence). This CDR3 has 14 residues. Full variable domain (missing parts from reference TRBV15 and TRBJ2-1): DAMVIQNPRYQVTQFGKPVTLSCSQTLNHNVMYWYQQKSSQAPKLLFHYYDKDFNNEADTPDNFQSRRPNTSFCFLDIRSPGLGDTAMYLCATSSREQGNEQFFGPGTRLTVL.

The rearrangement links TRBV5-8 to TRBJ1-4; D unclear. Per germline, CDR1 SGHTS and CDR2 YDEGEE. This CDR3 has 17 residues. V was shortened by 5 bases and J by 6 bases, with 23 bases between the two germline ends. The CDR3 DNA reads TGTGCCAGCAGTTCCTCCACCTACTGGGTAGTGGATGAAAAACTGTTTTTT. Amino acids: CASSSSTYWVVDEKLFF. The whole variable domain, filled in from reference TRBV5-8 and TRBJ1-4, reads EAGVTQSPTHLIKTRGQQATLRCSPISGHTSVYWYQQALGLGLQFLLWYDEGEERNRGNFPPRFSGRQFPNYSSELNVNALELEDSALYLCASSSSTYWVVDEKLFFGSGTQLSVL.

The chain carries TRBV4-1 and TRBJ2-7; 7 bases line up with TRBD2. The CDR3 is 16 residues long. Unmatched junction bases numbered 9, after V lost 2 bases and J lost 2 bases. From germline, CDR1 is MGHRA and CDR2 YSYEKL. The CDR3 bases are TGCGCCAGCAGCCAAAGGGGAGGGGAAGGGCCCTACGAGCAGTACTTC. As protein: CASSQRGGEGPYEQYF.

This chain connects TRBV2 to TRBJ2-7; 8 bases map to TRBD1. Trimming at V came to 1 base and at J to 0 bases, leaving 5 bases not matched to a gene. Germline CDR1 reads SNHLY; CDR2 reads FYNNEI. The CDR3 has 16 amino acids. The CDR3 loop is CASSEGTGLSSYEQYF. The CDR3 DNA reads TGTGCCAGCAGTGAAGGGACAGGGCTTAGCTCCTACGAGCAGTACTTC.

The chain carries TRBV21-1 and TRBJ2-7; the tabulated D call, TRBD1, remains unverified against the DNA. TRBV21-1 is a pseudogene segment. The CDR3 spans 15 residues. CDR3 DNA: TGTGCCAGCAGCAAAAGGCGTCCCACAGTCTCCGAGCAGTACTTC. It specifies CASSKRRPTVSEQYF.

This clone was observed once. J is TRBJ2-1 and V is TRBV15; D call uncertain. V dropped 6 bases and J dropped 1 base, with 10 bases sitting between them. CDR1 is LNHNV, CDR2 YYDKDF, per germline (reference sequence). The CDR3 contains 14 residues. The CDR3 bases are TGTGCCACCAGTGTGAGCCGGTCCTACAATGAGCAGTTCTTC. Translated, it gives CATSVSRSYNEQFF.